This T cell receptor beta chain was sequenced for a study of identical twins. Study results and caveats: Modeled out-of-frame TCR alpha sharing in monozygotic twins fell below observed levels.

About this clonotype itself: Its specificity is unknown.

Germline V gives CDR1 KGHDR, CDR2 SFDVKD. The CDR3 loop spans 11 amino acids. The V end lost 3 bases, the J end lost 10 bases, and 8 bases lay between the germline ends. TCRdb reprocessed the 5' RACE reads with MiXCR, giving one entry per CDR3 protein. The sample lists some 500,000 distinct CDR3 sequences, 9.5% to 10% seen once, with 2.5% to 3.5% in the top ten. The sample was also reused in another study, on yellow fever vaccine responses in identical twins. That publication notes: Vaccine T cell responses of twins reportedly seemed partly convergent and partly personalized.

The chain couples TRBV24-1 to TRBJ1-1; D is undetermined. Material: PBMCs. The clonotype was recovered from a woman aged 18-29 years in good health. The CDR3 DNA follows: TGTGCCACCAGTGATAACGTCAGAGCTTTCTTT. The encoded protein is CATSDNVRAFF.